This T cell receptor (beta chain) originates from a study of CD8 T cells in Susac syndrome. CD8+ and CD4+ T cells circulating in blood were sequenced for TCR beta. The multiple sclerosis control group comprised treatment-naive patients with stable or active relapsing-remitting disease. The CDR3 sequence is 14 residues long. Germline V CDR1 and CDR2: SGHRS, YFSETQ. Trimming cost V 5 bases and J 6 bases, with 17 bases left between them. Random hexamers were used to reverse transcribe an amount of roughly 0.5 to 1 ug RNA. Amplification of TCR beta CDR3 used immunoSEQ multiplex PCR across 54 Vbeta and 13 Jbeta. One entry per CDR3 protein results from TCRdb running MiXCR on the immunoSEQ multiplex PCR reads. This table has 160,000 or so distinct CDR3 sequences, around 95% appearing once.

The sequencing input was CD8+ T cells from PBMCs. The receptor comes from a human donor with multiple sclerosis. The chain couples TRBV5-1 to TRBJ1-2; a weak D match, TRBD1 (5 bases). CDR3 nucleotides: TGCGCCAGCAGGTCGTCCGGGACGGGGAATGGCTACACCTTC. Residues: CASRSSGTGNGYTF.